The 27 T cell receptor beta chains listed next were all sequenced from one sample in a study of CD8 T cells in Susac syndrome. A quantity of roughly 0.5 to 1 ug RNA underwent reverse transcription using random hexamers. TCRdb itself ran the immunoSEQ multiplex PCR reads through MiXCR, one entry per CDR3 protein. The sample records 250,000 to 300,000 distinct CDR3 sequences, approximately 85% being singletons. Specimen: CD8+ T cells from PBMCs. The receptors here all came from a human donor with multiple sclerosis.

This chain joins TRBV4-3 and TRBJ1-1; 8 bases match TRBD1. Germline assignment: CDR1 LGHNA and CDR2 YSLEER. The CDR3 spans 15 residues. Unmatched junction bases numbered 8, after V lost 4 bases and J lost 4 bases. DNA of the CDR3: TGCGCCAGCAGCCCCTTCGTCGGACAGGGCACTGAAGCTTTCTTT. Translating gives CASSPFVGQGTEAFF.

The gene calls are TRBV6-5 and TRBJ2-7, with D perhaps matching TRBD2 (5 bases). The CDR3 runs 16 residues. Trimming took off 0 bases at V and 2 bases at J, with 14 bases between the two ends. The germline V gene encodes CDR1 MNHEY and CDR2 SVGAGI. This CDR3 reads CASSYSKTGDTYEQYF. As DNA, the CDR3 is TGTGCCAGCAGTTACTCGAAAACCGGGGATACCTACGAGCAGTACTTC.

This rearrangement joins TRBV7-8 to TRBJ2-7; TRBD2 aligns across 12 bases. The CDR3 is made up of 17 amino acids. Trimming removed 2 bases from V and 2 bases from J; junction bases left unmatched: 7. CDR1 is SGHVS and CDR2 is FQNEAQ in the germline V gene. The CDR3 nucleotides are TGTGCCAGCAGCTTATCCCTAGCGGGAGGGAAAACCTACGAGCAGTACTTC. Protein: CASSLSLAGGKTYEQYF.

V usage is TRBV5-1 and J usage is TRBJ1-1, with a tentative D call TRBD1 (5 bases). The germline CDR1 and CDR2 sequences are SGHRS and YFSETQ. With 4 bases removed from V and 2 bases from J, the gap between germline ends came to 18 bases. The CDR3 has 16 amino acids. The CDR3 nucleotides are TGCGCCAGCAGCGGATACACTAGGGACGGCAACACTGAAGCTTTCTTT. Protein sequence: CASSGYTRDGNTEAFF.

The CDR3 DNA reads TGTGCCAGCAGCTTAGTGGGACAGGACTACGAGCAGTACTTC. This encodes CASSLVGQDYEQYF. This chain connects TRBV7-9 to TRBJ2-7; 8 nucleotides match TRBD1. Germline V gene sequence: CDR1 SEHNR, CDR2 FQNEAQ (reference sequence). The CDR3 consists of 14 residues. Trimming at V came to 1 base and at J to 3 bases, leaving 2 bases not matched to a gene.

The chain joins TRBV24-1 to TRBJ2-7; no firm D call. V was cut by 8 bases and J by 3 bases, with 10 bases left in between. Per germline, CDR1 KGHDR and CDR2 SFDVKD. The CDR3 consists of 12 residues. The CDR3 here is CATKVAVYEQYF. In DNA form, the CDR3 reads TGTGCCACCAAGGTCGCCGTCTACGAGCAGTACTTC.

The chain couples TRBV6-2 or TRBV6-3 to TRBJ2-7; 7 bases are shared with TRBD2. Looked up from germline, CDR1 is MNHEY and CDR2 is SVGEGT. CDR3 length: 14 amino acids. Trimming cost V 4 bases and J 4 bases; bases outside gene matches: 7. The CDR3 protein is CASSLERGWYEQYF. CDR3 coding DNA: TGTGCCAGCAGTTTGGAGCGGGGATGGTACGAGCAGTACTTC.

The gene calls are TRBV28 and TRBJ2-7, with 8 bases fitting TRBD1. CDR1 is MDHEN and CDR2 is SYDVKM in the germline V gene. The junction had 6 bases not matched to a gene; V was cut back by 6 bases and J by 5 bases. The CDR3 contains 13 residues. The CDR3 is CASSMYRGDEQYF. The DNA of the CDR3 is TGTGCCAGCAGCATGTACAGGGGGGACGAGCAGTACTTC.

This clonotype was observed once. The chain carries TRBV7-9 and TRBJ2-7; 10 bases agree with TRBD2. V gave up 5 bases and J gave up 3 bases; unmatched junction bases: 7. This CDR3 has 15 amino acids. CDR1 and CDR2 from the germline V gene are SEHNR and FQNEAQ (reference sequence). CDR3 sequence reads: CASSTGTSVNYEQYF. The CDR3 nucleotides are TGTGCCAGCAGCACCGGGACTAGCGTTAACTACGAGCAGTACTTC.

The chain recombines TRBV4-3 with TRBJ1-3; no clear D gene. The CDR3 contains 15 residues. Trimming removed 0 bases from V and 4 bases from J, with 10 bases in between. Per germline, CDR1 LGHNA and CDR2 YSLEER. The CDR3 DNA reads as TGCGCCAGCAGCCAAGAAGCGTTCTCCGGAAACACCATATATTTT. Translating it yields CASSQEAFSGNTIYF.

V is TRBV6-1 and J is TRBJ2-7, with TRBD2 matching 11 bases. With V trimmed by 5 bases and J by 5 bases, 11 bases remained unmatched. This CDR3 spans 16 amino acids. Germline V lookup: CDR1 MNHNS, CDR2 SASEGT. The CDR3 region has the DNA TGTGCCAGCAGTCCGGGTGTACTAGCGGGAGAAGACGAGCAGTACTTC. Translation: CASSPGVLAGEDEQYF.

The CDR3 sequence is CASEAAGANVLTF. The CDR3 nucleotides read TGTGCCAGTGAGGCGGCTGGGGCCAACGTCCTGACTTTC. The chain joins TRBV19 to TRBJ2-6; D call uncertain. The CDR3 has 13 residues. CDR1 is LNHDA, CDR2 SQIVND, per germline (reference sequence). V lost 8 bases, J lost 2 bases, and 7 bases lay in between.

The V call is TRBV10-3, the J call TRBJ1-1; D ambiguous. The CDR3 covers 14 residues. V was cut by 6 bases and J by 1 base, with 12 bases left in between. CDR1 is ENHRY and CDR2 is SYGVKD in the germline V gene. This CDR3 is CAISVLMTNTEAFF. The DNA of the CDR3 is TGTGCCATCAGCGTCCTTATGACGAACACTGAAGCTTTCTTT.

In its sample, this clonotype was seen a few times. V and J are TRBV5-1 and TRBJ2-1; 9 positions match TRBD2. The CDR3 sequence is 15 residues long. Germline assignment: CDR1 SGHRS and CDR2 YFSETQ. The V gene end was trimmed by 5 bases and the J gene end by 5 bases; junction bases not matched to a gene: 8. CDR3 amino acids: CASRQASGNDNEQFF. Here the CDR3 DNA reads TGCGCCAGCAGGCAAGCTAGCGGGAACGACAATGAGCAGTTCTTC. The whole variable domain, remainder taken from reference TRBV5-1 and TRBJ2-1, is KAGVTQTPRYLIKTRGQQVTLSCSPISGHRSVSWYQQTPGQGLQFLFEYFSETQRNKGNFPGRFSGRQFSNSRSEMNVSTLELGDSALYLCASRQASGNDNEQFFGPGTRLTVL.

The gene calls are TRBV6-5 and TRBJ1-1; D might be TRBD1 (5 bases). Germline values: CDR1 MNHEY, CDR2 SVGAGI. V dropped 2 bases and J dropped 5 bases, with 15 bases sitting between them. The CDR3 contains 15 residues. The CDR3 DNA is TGTGCCAGCAGTTACGGCAGAGGGGCAGGTACTGAAGCTTTCTTT. Its protein product is CASSYGRGAGTEAFF.

The chain has TRBV25-1 and TRBJ2-2; possibly TRBD1 for D (7 bases). Trimming left V 5 bases short and J 2 bases short, with 21 bases between. Germline lookup yields CDR1 MGHDK and CDR2 SYGVNS. The CDR3 is 18 amino acids. The CDR3, as DNA: TGTGCCAGCAGTCTCCTCGCTCAGGGGGAGGATAACACCGGGGAGCTGTTTTTT. As protein: CASSLLAQGEDNTGELFF.

The chain has TRBV6-1 and TRBJ1-3; the D gene is possibly TRBD1 (5 bases). Germline lookup yields CDR1 MNHNS and CDR2 SASEGT. With 1 base removed from V and 2 bases from J, the gap between germline ends came to 6 bases. The CDR3 loop spans 14 amino acids. CDR3 in DNA: TGTGCCAGCAGTGAAGGGACAACTGGAAACACCATATATTTT. Translation gives CASSEGTTGNTIYF.

This rearrangement joins TRBV2 to TRBJ2-1; tentative D call: TRBD2 (6 bases). CDR1 SNHLY and CDR2 FYNNEI come from the germline V gene. V lost 10 bases, J lost 0 bases, and 13 bases lay in between. The CDR3 length is 14 residues. CDR3 residues: CATQWRGSYNEQFF. The CDR3 nucleotides are TGTGCCACCCAGTGGAGGGGCTCCTACAATGAGCAGTTCTTC.

This rearrangement joins TRBV4-3 to TRBJ2-1; D not resolved. Trimming pared 0 bases from V and 12 bases from J, leaving 9 bases between. In germline, CDR1 is LGHNA, CDR2 YSLEER. The CDR3 is made up of 12 amino acids. The CDR3 nucleotides are TGCGCCAGCAGCCAAGATAGGGCTTCGCAGTTCTTC. It codes for CASSQDRASQFF.

The rearrangement uses TRBV27 and TRBJ1-2; D is unresolved. V lost 3 bases and J lost 1, with 6 bases in between. Looked up from germline, CDR1 is MNHEY and CDR2 is SMNVEV (reference sequence). The CDR3 is made up of 13 amino acids. CDR3 sequence: CASSLHSNYGYTF. CDR3 nucleotide sequence: TGTGCCAGCAGTTTGCACAGTAACTATGGCTACACCTTC.

This chain connects TRBV5-4 to TRBJ1-4, with no clear D. Germline CDR1 SGHNT, CDR2 YYREEE (reference sequence). The CDR3 runs 13 residues. V was trimmed by 0 bases and J by 7 bases, leaving 7 bases between them. The CDR3: CASSLGSSEKLFF. CDR3 nucleotide sequence: TGTGCCAGCAGCTTGGGCAGCAGTGAAAAACTGTTTTTT.

The chain uses TRBV30 and TRBJ2-7, with 7 positions matching TRBD2. The CDR3 runs to 14 residues. With 0 bases clipped from V and 7 bases from J, the junction kept 9 bases outside the gene matches. Germline V gene lookup returns CDR1 GTSNPN and CDR2 SVGIG (reference sequence). CDR3 in amino acids: CAWSVLTMGGEQYF. As DNA, the CDR3 is TGTGCCTGGAGTGTATTGACGATGGGGGGGGAGCAGTACTTC.

This chain connects TRBV6-5 to TRBJ2-7, with D perhaps matching TRBD1 (6 bases). Trimming left V 3 bases short and J 3 bases short, with 21 bases between. The CDR3 is made up of 17 amino acids. Germline CDR1 reads MNHEY; CDR2 reads SVGAGI. CDR3 residues: CASSYGRGNTGIYEQYF. The CDR3 coding sequence is TGTGCCAGCAGTTATGGTAGGGGAAACACAGGGATCTACGAGCAGTACTTC.

The chain carries TRBV27 and TRBJ2-7; D is possibly TRBD1 (5 bases). Trimming left V 8 bases short and J 3 bases short, with 20 bases between. Germline loops: CDR1 MNHEY, CDR2 SMNVEV (reference sequence). The CDR3 is 15 residues long. This CDR3 is CASSTVGASDYEQYF. The DNA for the CDR3 is TGTGCCAGCTCTACAGTAGGGGCATCTGACTACGAGCAGTACTTC.

This rearrangement joins TRBV30 to TRBJ2-4, with 9 nucleotides matching TRBD1. From germline, CDR1 is GTSNPN and CDR2 SVGIG (reference sequence). V dropped 3 bases and J dropped 7; count of bases not matched to a gene: 7. The CDR3 has 14 residues. CDR3 in amino acids: CAWRGTGMNNIQYF. CDR3 DNA: TGTGCCTGGAGGGGGACAGGGATGAATAACATTCAGTACTTC.

The chain has TRBV20-1 and TRBJ1-1, with TRBD1 identical over 8 bases. Looked up from germline, CDR1 is DFQATT and CDR2 is SNEGSKA (reference sequence). The trim removed 7 bases at V and 5 bases at J, leaving 12 bases unmatched. The CDR3 covers 14 residues. CDR3 amino acids: CSVLDRAGFTEAFF. The CDR3 region has the DNA TGCAGTGTTTTGGACAGGGCAGGCTTTACTGAAGCTTTCTTT.

CDR3 amino acids: CASSWYNNQPQHF. In DNA form, the CDR3 reads TGTGCCAGCAGTTGGTATAACAATCAGCCCCAGCATTTT. This chain connects TRBV27 to TRBJ1-5; unclear D gene. Germline V lookup: CDR1 MNHEY, CDR2 SMNVEV (reference sequence). V lost 4 bases and J 3 bases, leaving 7 bases between the germline ends. The CDR3 length is 13 residues.